This T cell receptor (beta chain) was documented in a study of T-cell reconstitution after alpha-beta-depleted transplantation in children. Preparation of the TCRbeta library used unique molecular identifiers. TCRdb reprocessed the PCR reads with MiXCR, giving one entry per CDR3 protein. The sample yields about 540,000 distinct CDR3 sequences, approximately 16% seen once. Looked up from germline, CDR1 is MNHEY and CDR2 is SVGAGI. V was pared by 0 bases and J by 3 bases, with 11 bases between. The CDR3 covers 15 residues. This specimen was PBMCs from the stem cell graft donor, taken from the stem cell graft. The chain uses TRBV6-5 and TRBJ1-1; possibly TRBD1 for D (5 bases). This TCR was recovered from a human donor who donated a stem cell graft to a child with acute lymphoblastic leukemia. The CDR3 here is CASSYSRQMDTEAFF. DNA for the CDR3: TGTGCCAGCAGTTACTCCCGACAGATGGACACTGAAGCTTTCTTT.